This TCR beta chain came from a study of shared clonotypes between healthy human individuals. This CDR3 region has 16 residues. Unmatched junction bases numbered 2, after V lost 1 base and J lost 0 bases. Germline CDR1 reads LNHNV; CDR2 reads YYDKDF (reference sequence). General study points: Sampling included only blood; tissue repertoires likely differ. A handful of donors held about 4.5% of naive CD4 clonotypes in common.

This clone has a handful of counts. Its target is unknown. Sequencing was performed with immunoSEQ multiplex PCR; in TCRdb, only in-frame clones are kept and a portion is missing. Among 300,000 to 350,000 clones, more than 60% were seen once, and the ten largest hold roughly a tenth. The TCR was taken from a man aged 30 to 39 in good health. This chain connects TRBV15 to TRBJ1-5, with 8 bases matching TRBD1. Sequencing input: memory CD4+ T cells sorted from blood. As for subset: CD45RA-negative fraction. DNA for the CDR3: TGTGCCACCAGCAGAGGGGGACAGGTTAGCAATCAGCCCCAGCATTTT. It specifies CATSRGGQVSNQPQHF.